Listed below are T cell receptor beta chains from one sample, sequenced in a study of cytomegalovirus exposure and HLA in healthy donors. Method: immunoSEQ multiplex PCR; TCRdb's copy keeps in-frame clones and lacks some. Of about 140,000 clones listed, over 75% are singletons. The sequenced material came from PBMCs. The receptors were sampled from a woman aged 40-49 years in good health and CMV-seronegative. Each CDR3 is given with its conserved first and last residue. Each record gives: CDR3 protein, CDR3 DNA, V gene, J gene, clone size, D gene. A D gene is named only where the DNA matches it firmly. Part of the rows lack a size; the others show once, few, many or a class for expanded clones.

CDR3: CAISGSSGRDGEQFF
DNA: TGTGCCATCAGTGGTTCTAGCGGGAGGGACGGTGAGCAGTTCTTC
V: TRBV10-3
J: TRBJ2-1
size: NA
D: TRBD2

CDR3: CSVGGLAGLEQYF
DNA: TGCAGCGTTGGGGGACTAGCGGGACTCGAGCAGTACTTC
V: TRBV29-1
J: TRBJ2-7
size: NA
D: TRBD2

CDR3: CASSRDRGDEKLFF
DNA: TGTGCCAGTAGTCGGGACAGGGGAGATGAAAAACTGTTTTTT
V: TRBV19
J: TRBJ1-4
size: NA
D: TRBD1

CDR3: CASSLISEETQYF
DNA: TGCGCCAGCAGCTTGATTTCAGAAGAGACCCAGTACTTC
V: TRBV5-1
J: TRBJ2-5
size: NA
D: NA

CDR3: CASSYSRPIGINTIYF
DNA: TGTGCCAGCAGTTACTCGAGACCGATCGGGATCAACACCATATATTTT
V: TRBV6-5
J: TRBJ1-3
size: NA
D: NA

CDR3: CASSPELGRGNAGELFF
DNA: TGTGCCAGCAGCCCTGAGCTAGGCAGGGGAAATGCCGGGGAGCTGTTTTTT
V: TRBV11-2
J: TRBJ2-2
size: NA
D: NA

CDR3: CASSVLTGGAVQYF
DNA: TGTGCCAGCAGTGTTCTCACAGGGGGCGCGGTGCAGTACTTC
V: TRBV2
J: TRBJ2-7
size: NA
D: TRBD1

CDR3: CSSSLGGFEAFF
DNA: TGTTCCAGCAGCTTAGGAGGGTTTGAAGCTTTCTTT
V: TRBV7-9
J: TRBJ1-1
size: once
D: NA

CDR3: CASSRGTGYGYEQYF
DNA: TGTGCCAGCAGTCGCGGGACAGGGTATGGCTACGAGCAGTACTTC
V: TRBV28
J: TRBJ2-7
size: NA
D: TRBD1

CDR3: CASSYIPQASEAFF
DNA: TGTGCCAGCAGTTACATTCCCCAGGCCTCCGAAGCTTTCTTT
V: TRBV6-5
J: TRBJ1-1
size: NA
D: NA

CDR3: CASSSTQGGVEAFF
DNA: TGTGCCAGCAGCTCAACACAGGGAGGGGTTGAAGCTTTCTTT
V: TRBV11-2
J: TRBJ1-1
size: NA
D: NA

CDR3: CASSSKQTDYGYTF
DNA: TGTGCCAGCAGCTCCAAACAGACAGACTATGGCTACACCTTC
V: TRBV11-1
J: TRBJ1-2
size: NA
D: NA

CDR3: CASSLDGGRYGYTF
DNA: TGTGCCAGCAGCCTCGATGGGGGCCGCTATGGCTACACCTTC
V: TRBV6-1
J: TRBJ1-2
size: NA
D: NA

CDR3: CASSGGAGTGIHTEAFF
DNA: TGTGCCAGCAGTGGGGGTGCGGGGACAGGGATTCACACTGAAGCTTTCTTT
V: TRBV5-4
J: TRBJ1-1
size: few
D: TRBD1

CDR3: CASSQASAAGHYYNEQFF
DNA: TGTGCCAGCAGCCAAGCGTCCGCGGCGGGGCACTACTACAATGAGCAGTTCTTC
V: TRBV4-2
J: TRBJ2-1
size: NA
D: NA

CDR3: CSVLYQLAANTGELFF
DNA: TGCAGCGTTCTCTACCAGCTAGCGGCGAACACCGGGGAGCTGTTTTTT
V: TRBV29-1
J: TRBJ2-2
size: NA
D: TRBD2

CDR3: CAWSYQTGGPYEQYF
DNA: TGTGCCTGGAGTTACCAGACAGGGGGCCCCTACGAGCAGTACTTC
V: TRBV30
J: TRBJ2-7
size: NA
D: TRBD1

CDR3: CASSLLAGVGEQYF
DNA: TGTGCCAGCAGTTTACTAGCGGGAGTGGGCGAGCAGTACTTC
V: TRBV28
J: TRBJ2-7
size: NA
D: TRBD2

CDR3: CASSQGLAGSRDEQFF
DNA: TGTGCCAGCAGCCAAGGACTAGCGGGTTCCCGAGATGAGCAGTTCTTC
V: TRBV7-7
J: TRBJ2-1
size: NA
D: TRBD2

CDR3: CASTPQGWGNQPQHF
DNA: TGTGCCAGCACACCTCAGGGATGGGGCAATCAGCCCCAGCATTTT
V: TRBV6-1
J: TRBJ1-5
size: NA
D: NA

CDR3: CAWRETGTGRDEQFF
DNA: TGTGCCTGGAGGGAAACCGGGACAGGGAGGGATGAGCAGTTCTTC
V: TRBV30
J: TRBJ2-1
size: NA
D: TRBD1

CDR3: CASSLGQGYYGYTF
DNA: TGTGCCAGCAGTTTGGGACAGGGTTACTATGGCTACACCTTC
V: TRBV27
J: TRBJ1-2
size: NA
D: TRBD1

CDR3: CASSLDRDSPWDEQFF
DNA: TGTGCCAGCAGCCTTGATCGGGACTCCCCTTGGGATGAGCAGTTCTTC
V: TRBV9
J: TRBJ2-1
size: NA
D: NA

CDR3: CASSLGERFWHRELFF
DNA: TGTGCCAGCAGTTTGGGTGAGAGGTTCTGGCACCGGGAGCTGTTTTTT
V: TRBV28
J: TRBJ2-2
size: NA
D: NA

CDR3: CASSPQGSNQPQHF
DNA: TGCGCCAGCAGTCCCCAGGGTAGCAATCAGCCCCAGCATTTT
V: TRBV10-2
J: TRBJ1-5
size: once
D: NA

CDR3: CSSSSGTVDSPLHF
DNA: TGTTCCAGCAGCTCGGGGACAGTTGATTCACCCCTCCACTTT
V: TRBV7-9
J: TRBJ1-6
size: NA
D: TRBD1

CDR3: CARSESTERSSPVGYTF
DNA: TGTGCCAGAAGCGAATCCACCGAACGGTCCTCCCCGGTCGGCTACACCTTC
V: TRBV5-3
J: TRBJ1-2
size: once
D: NA

CDR3: CASSKTLGLAAASNSYNEQFF
DNA: TGTGCCAGCAGCAAAACCCTCGGACTAGCGGCCGCTTCTAACTCCTACAATGAGCAGTTCTTC
V: TRBV21-1
J: TRBJ2-1
size: NA
D: NA

CDR3: CATVLLGGEQFF
DNA: TGTGCCACTGTACTACTAGGAGGTGAGCAGTTCTTC
V: TRBV10-3
J: TRBJ2-1
size: NA
D: NA